The 17 T cell receptor beta chains below were found in one sample sequenced in a study of cytomegalovirus exposure and HLA in healthy donors. 60 Vbeta and 13 Jbeta primers were used in PCR. Method: immunoSEQ multiplex PCR; TCRdb's copy keeps in-frame clones and lacks some. The top ten hold over 1.5% of the sample, which has some 160,000 clones, roughly 88% seen once. Material: PBMCs. These TCRs come from a woman under 30 in good health and CMV-seronegative.

This clone came up a few times. The gene calls are TRBV11-2 and TRBJ2-7; D perhaps matches TRBD2 (5 bases). Germline V CDR1 and CDR2: SGHAT, FQNNGV. The V gene lost 0 bases and the J gene lost 4 bases, with 16 bases spanning the gap. This CDR3 is 16 amino acids long. The chain's CDR3 is CASSLDEGRFRYEQYF. The CDR3 DNA follows: TGTGCCAGCAGCTTAGATGAGGGCAGATTTCGGTACGAGCAGTACTTC.

The rearrangement joins TRBV5-1 to TRBJ2-1; D unresolved. The V gene's germline CDR1 is SGHRS and CDR2 YFSETQ. The CDR3 is made up of 16 amino acids. The V end lost 0 bases, the J end lost 0 bases, and 10 bases lay between the germline ends. CDR3 residues: CASSLETTRSYNEQFF. The CDR3 bases are TGCGCCAGCAGCTTGGAAACTACTCGCTCCTACAATGAGCAGTTCTTC.

CDR3 sequence reads: CAWSVGAGPTEAFF. DNA of the CDR3: TGTGCCTGGAGTGTTGGCGCAGGGCCCACTGAAGCTTTCTTT. The chain is built from TRBV30 and TRBJ1-1; possibly TRBD1 for D (5 bases). The CDR3 covers 14 residues. V was trimmed by 0 bases and J by 4 bases, leaving 12 bases between them. CDR1 is GTSNPN, CDR2 SVGIG, per germline (reference sequence).

This chain joins TRBV7-6 and TRBJ2-7; no firm D call. Germline V CDR1 and CDR2: SGHVS, FNYEAQ. V lost 4 bases, J lost 0 bases, and 10 bases lay in between. There are 14 residues in the CDR3. In DNA form, the CDR3 reads TGTGCCAGCAGCTCAAGAGAGAGCTCCTACGAGCAGTACTTC. Translated: CASSSRESSYEQYF.

The chain uses TRBV27 and TRBJ2-7; TRBD2 matches at 8 bases. Germline-derived CDR1 and CDR2 are MNHEY and SMNVEV (reference sequence). The CDR3 loop spans 15 amino acids. After removal of 3 bases from V and 0 bases from J, the junction contained 4 bases not matched to a gene. CDR3 loop: CASSFMRGASYEQYF. The DNA for the CDR3 is TGTGCCAGCAGTTTCATGCGGGGGGCCTCCTACGAGCAGTACTTC.

The gene calls are TRBV19 and TRBJ1-1; D unclear. This CDR3 is 16 amino acids long. The germline V gene has CDR1 LNHDA and CDR2 SQIVND (reference sequence). V was cut by 5 bases and J by 0 bases, with 16 bases left in between. The DNA for the CDR3 is TGTGCCAGTAGTGCCCTTATCGGGTCCATGAACACTGAAGCTTTCTTT. Amino acids: CASSALIGSMNTEAFF. The full variable domain, with the rest looked up from reference TRBV19 and TRBJ1-1, is DGGITQSPKYLFRKEGQNVTLSCEQNLNHDAMYWYRQDPGQGLRLIYYSQIVNDFQKGDIAEGYSVSREKKESFPLTVTSAQKNPTAFYLCASSALIGSMNTEAFFGQGTRLTVV.

CDR3 amino acids: CASSPQLEQYF. CDR3 DNA: TGTGCCAGCAGCCCCCAACTTGAGCAGTACTTC. The genes are TRBV7-8 and TRBJ2-7; D is undetermined. The germline gives CDR1 SGHVS, CDR2 FQNEAQ. CDR3 length equals 11 residues. V lost 5 bases and J lost 7, with 9 bases in between.

This chain uses TRBV28 with TRBJ2-5; D may be TRBD2 (5 bases). The J call may be wrong; the DNA end is better matched by TRBJ2-7. The CDR3 loop spans 13 amino acids. The germline CDR1 and CDR2 sequences are MDHEN and SYDVKM. The CDR3 bases are TGTGCCAGCTCGGGATCTATAGCCTACGAGCAGTACTTC. Its translation is CASSGSIAYEQYF.

The chain carries TRBV7-7 and TRBJ2-7; TRBD1 is a possible D gene (6 bases). The CDR3 is made up of 15 amino acids. Germline V gives CDR1 SSHAT, CDR2 FNYEAQ (reference sequence). V was shortened by 5 bases and J by 0 bases, with 14 bases between the two germline ends. The CDR3 loop is CASSPGTHRSYEQYF. The DNA of the CDR3 is TGTGCCAGCAGCCCCGGGACACATCGCTCCTACGAGCAGTACTTC.

The J gene is TRBJ2-7, the V gene TRBV6-5; TRBD1 is a possible D gene (5 bases). The CDR3 contains 12 residues. Per germline, CDR1 MNHEY and CDR2 SVGAGI. The V end lost 5 bases, the J end lost 6 bases, and 11 bases lay between the germline ends. CDR3 in amino acids: CASSRGTGEQYF. For the CDR3, the DNA is TGTGCCAGCAGTCGAGGAACAGGCGAGCAGTACTTC.

V gene TRBV18 combines with J gene TRBJ2-1; 10 nucleotides match TRBD1. V lost 3 bases to trimming and J lost 7 bases; unmatched junction nucleotides: 9. The CDR3 totals 16 residues. The germline V gene encodes CDR1 KGHSH and CDR2 LQKENI. The CDR3 here is CASSPNIGTGANEQFF. CDR3 DNA sequence: TGTGCCAGCTCACCTAACATTGGGACAGGGGCGAATGAGCAGTTCTTC.

J is TRBJ1-2 and V is TRBV21-1; the table's D call, TRBD1, was not checked against the DNA. TRBV21-1 is labeled a pseudogene. The CDR3 covers 13 residues. DNA of the CDR3: TGTGCCTGCCGAGGGGCAGGGGGGTATGGCTACACCTTC. Translated: CACRGAGGYGYTF.

With respect to this clone: In the same sample, other DNA sequences code for this CDR3. The chain is built from TRBV6-1 and TRBJ2-7, with 7 nucleotides matching TRBD1. Trimming removed 0 bases from V and 1 base from J; junction bases left unmatched: 3. The CDR3 sequence is 15 residues long. From germline, CDR1 is MNHNS and CDR2 SASEGT. The chain's CDR3 is CASSEALGQSYEQYF. DNA for the CDR3: TGTGCCAGCAGTGAAGCACTGGGACAGTCCTACGAGCAGTACTTC.

V usage is TRBV5-1 and J usage is TRBJ1-3; the D is unclear. Between the trimmed V and J ends, which lost 1 base and 4 bases, there was a span of 6 bases. Germline values: CDR1 SGHRS, CDR2 YFSETQ. CDR3 length equals 13 residues. CDR3: CASSLSGGNTIYF. For the CDR3, the DNA is TGCGCCAGCAGCTTGTCGGGGGGAAACACCATATATTTT.

The chain couples TRBV6-5 to TRBJ2-4; D is unresolved. Trimming removed 0 bases at V and 10 bases at J, with 13 bases between. CDR1 and CDR2 from the germline V gene are MNHEY and SVGAGI. This CDR3 region has 14 residues. The CDR3 spells CASSYSRQIRIQYF. The DNA of the CDR3 is TGTGCCAGCAGTTACTCGAGGCAGATTAGGATTCAGTACTTC.

The chain links TRBV23-1 to TRBJ2-5, with D perhaps matching TRBD1 (6 bases). TRBV23-1 counts as an open reading frame of uncertain function. The length of the CDR3 is 16 residues. Trimming cost V 4 bases and J 1 base, with 16 bases left between them. This CDR3 is CASSLLTGLAQETQYF. CDR3 nucleotides: TGCGCCAGCAGTCTACTGACAGGTTTGGCCCAAGAGACCCAGTACTTC.

The chain couples TRBV10-1 to TRBJ2-3, with 8 bases lining up with TRBD1. The CDR3 extends over 15 amino acids. V lost 5 bases, J lost 3 bases, and 7 bases stayed unmatched. Germline assignment: CDR1 WNHNN and CDR2 SYGVQD (reference sequence). The CDR3 is CASSLTGGSTDTQYF. The CDR3 region has the DNA TGCGCCAGCAGTCTAACAGGGGGTAGTACAGATACGCAGTATTTT.